This T cell receptor beta chain was profiled in a study of blood T cell repertoires in COVID-19. Here immunoSEQ multiplex PCR was the method, and the copy in TCRdb shows in-frame clones only, minus some. The sample holds a few hundred thousand clones, around 90% seen once. Germline CDR1 and CDR2: SNHLY and FYNNEI. Trimming removed 10 bases from V and 6 bases from J, with 22 bases in between. This CDR3 comprises 14 residues. The chain couples TRBV2 to TRBJ2-7; the D gene is possibly TRBD1 (6 bases). This TCR was recovered from a woman between 45 and 60 years old with acute COVID-19. Sequencing was carried out using PBMCs or T cells enriched from blood (not recorded which). The CDR3 sequence is CATLQGIFNFEQYF. The CDR3 nucleotides read TGTGCCACCCTACAGGGAATTTTTAATTTCGAGCAGTACTTC.